Listed here is a single TCR beta chain. Trimming took 8 bases from V and 3 from J; bases not matched to a gene: 13. This CDR3 spans 16 amino acids. CDR1 is MDHEN, CDR2 SYDVKM, per germline. This sample was included in a study of siplizumab effects on memory and regulatory T cells. The assay was immunoSEQ multiplex PCR, and TCRdb's table has in-frame clones only and misses some. The sample lists some 96,000 clones, about 90% occurring once. The receptor was isolated from a human donor in good health. The material sequenced was CD4+ T cells sorted from blood. The rearrangement uses TRBV28 and TRBJ1-3; TRBD1 matches at 7 bases. CDR3 sequence (DNA): TGTGCCAGCTCCCTGCCAGGACAGGCTCATGGAAACACCATATATTTT. Protein: CASSLPGQAHGNTIYF.